These 24 T cell receptor beta chains were all obtained from the same sample, sequenced in a study of cytomegalovirus exposure and HLA in healthy donors. Amplification used 60 Vbeta primers and 13 Jbeta primers. The table came from immunoSEQ multiplex PCR; TCRdb's copy has only in-frame clones and leaves some out. The profile covers about 150,000 clones, with 82% appearing a single time and about 6.1% taken by the ten largest. Sequencing was performed on PBMCs. Receptor source: a woman in her forties or fifties in good health and CMV-seropositive.

CDR3 residues: CASGGGQGSSEAFF. For the CDR3, the DNA is TGTGCCAGCGGGGGGGGACAGGGTTCCTCTGAAGCTTTCTTT. The chain carries TRBV18 and TRBJ1-1; TRBD1 agrees at 9 bases. Germline V CDR1 and CDR2: KGHSH, LQKENI. This CDR3 contains 14 residues. The junction had 10 bases not matched to a gene; V was cut back by 8 bases and J by 6 bases.

The chain links TRBV4-2 to TRBJ2-7, with a tentative D call TRBD2 (5 bases). Germline CDR1 reads LGHNA; CDR2 reads YNFKEQ. This CDR3 spans 14 amino acids. V was cut by 0 bases and J by 2 bases, with 8 bases left in between. CDR3 DNA sequence: TGTGCCAGCAGCCAAGAAACGGGGACCTACGAGCAGTACTTC. This codes for CASSQETGTYEQYF.

The chain employs TRBV10-3 and TRBJ2-2, with 8 nucleotides matching TRBD1. V gave up 2 bases and J gave up 4 bases; unmatched junction bases: 6. There are 16 residues in the CDR3. The germline V gene encodes CDR1 ENHRY and CDR2 SYGVKD. The CDR3 nucleotides are TGTGCCATCAGTGAGATTACCGGGACAGGCACCGGGGAGCTGTTTTTT. Translation gives CAISEITGTGTGELFF.

This chain connects TRBV10-2 to TRBJ1-3, with 8 bases lining up with TRBD1. Germline V gene sequence: CDR1 WSHSY, CDR2 SAAADI. The V segment lost 6 bases and the J segment 4 bases; nucleotides outside the gene matches: 8. The CDR3 covers 15 residues. The CDR3 protein is CASSPPGQEGNTIYF. The CDR3 DNA is TGCGCCAGCAGCCCCCCGGGACAGGAAGGAAACACCATATATTTT.

The chain combines TRBV9 with TRBJ1-4, with 7 bases that match TRBD1. Trimming took 0 bases from V and 8 from J; bases not matched to a gene: 22. The length of the CDR3 is 20 residues. The germline V gene has CDR1 SGDLS and CDR2 YYNGEE. The CDR3 spells CASSVVPGGPGTAQSEKLFF. The CDR3 DNA reads as TGTGCCAGCAGCGTAGTACCGGGAGGGCCCGGGACAGCCCAATCGGAAAAACTGTTTTTT.

The rearrangement joins TRBV27 to TRBJ2-3; no reliable D call. With 9 bases removed from V and 3 bases from J, the gap between germline ends came to 16 bases. Germline CDR1 is MNHEY and CDR2 is SMNVEV (reference sequence). The CDR3 sequence is 14 residues long. The CDR3 is CAREPEKETDTQYF. The CDR3, as DNA: TGTGCCAGAGAACCCGAAAAGGAGACAGATACGCAGTATTTT.

The chain carries TRBV7-9 and TRBJ1-1, with D possibly matching TRBD1 (5 bases). Germline CDR1 reads SEHNR; CDR2 reads FQNEAQ (reference sequence). V was trimmed by 8 bases and J by 1 base, leaving 11 bases between them. This CDR3 has 13 residues. CDR3 in amino acids: CASSGMGNTEAFF. Here the CDR3 DNA reads TGTGCCAGCTCAGGGATGGGGAACACTGAAGCTTTCTTT.

This clone was recorded only once. This sequence joins TRBV19 and TRBJ2-1; TRBD1 might be the D (6 bases). Germline V lookup: CDR1 LNHDA, CDR2 SQIVND (reference sequence). Deletions cut 5 bases from V and 9 bases from J, with 17 bases between. The CDR3 is 14 residues long. CDR3 sequence (DNA): TGTGCCAGTAGTCTCCAGGGGAAGACGGGTGAGCAGTTCTTC. Residues: CASSLQGKTGEQFF.

This clone was seen only a few times. The chain employs TRBV5-4 and TRBJ1-2, with 7 bases that match TRBD1. The CDR3 runs 14 residues. Trimming removed 4 bases from V and 6 bases from J; junction bases left unmatched: 9. CDR1 and CDR2 from the germline V gene are SGHNT and YYREEE (reference sequence). In DNA, the CDR3 is TGTGCCAGCAGCCCCGCAGACAGGGCGGATGGCTACACCTTC. It yields the protein CASSPADRADGYTF.

The rearrangement links TRBV5-5 to TRBJ2-1; TRBD1 matches 8 bases. After removal of 4 bases from V and 5 bases from J, the junction contained 8 bases not matched to a gene. Germline V gives CDR1 SGHKS, CDR2 YYEKEE (reference sequence). The CDR3 covers 15 residues. The CDR3 loop reads CASSIPGQVDNEQFF. The CDR3, as DNA: TGTGCCAGCAGCATTCCGGGACAGGTCGACAATGAGCAGTTCTTC. Full variable domain (outside the CDR3, taken from reference TRBV5-5 and TRBJ2-1): DAGVTQSPTHLIKTRGQQVTLRCSPISGHKSVSWYQQVLGQGPQFIFQYYEKEERGRGNFPDRFSARQFPNYSSELNVNALLLGDSALYLCASSIPGQVDNEQFFGPGTRLTVL.

The chain uses TRBV6-5 and TRBJ2-1; 8 nucleotides line up with TRBD2. Germline assignment: CDR1 MNHEY and CDR2 SVGAGI. J gave up 6 bases and V 3 bases, and 1 base lay outside the gene matches. This CDR3 has 13 amino acids. The CDR3 bases are TGTGCCAGCAGTTATAGCGGGGTCAATGAGCAGTTCTTC. As protein: CASSYSGVNEQFF.

This clone was found a few times. This rearrangement joins TRBV13 to TRBJ1-6, with D perhaps TRBD1 (6 bases). V lost 4 bases and J 7 bases, leaving 8 bases between the germline ends. The germline CDR1 and CDR2 sequences are PRHDT and FYEKMQ (reference sequence). This CDR3 is built from 13 residues. The CDR3 region has the DNA TGTGCCAGCAGCTCGGACAGCAATTCACCCCTCCACTTT. This translates into CASSSDSNSPLHF.

V usage is TRBV19 and J usage is TRBJ1-5, with 8 nucleotides matching TRBD1. Germline trimming cut 8 bases from V and 3 bases from J; bases unmatched to any gene: 6. The germline CDR1 and CDR2 sequences are LNHDA and SQIVND (reference sequence). The CDR3 has 14 amino acids. This CDR3 reads CASSGQGPNQPQHF. Written as DNA, the CDR3 is TGTGCCAGTTCAGGACAGGGTCCCAATCAGCCCCAGCATTTT.

This clone turned up a few times. V usage is TRBV18 and J usage is TRBJ1-6; 10 bases line up with TRBD1. Per the germline V gene, CDR1 is KGHSH and CDR2 is LQKENI. The length of the CDR3 is 16 residues. J gave up 6 bases and V 6 bases, and 8 bases lay outside the gene matches. The CDR3 DNA reads TGTGCCAGCTCCGGGACAGGGGAAGAAGGTAATTCACCCCTCCACTTT. It yields the protein CASSGTGEEGNSPLHF.

This clone was seen only once. The V gene is TRBV12-5, the J gene TRBJ1-1; the D is unclear. Looked up from germline, CDR1 is LGHNT and CDR2 is FRNRAP. The CDR3 is made up of 11 amino acids. Trimming cost V 3 bases and J 11 bases, with 10 bases left between them. CDR3 region: CASGFGLLAFF. The CDR3 DNA follows: TGTGCTAGTGGTTTTGGCCTTCTGGCTTTCTTT.

The CDR3 reads CASSLGGTQTYEQYF. The CDR3 DNA sequence: TGTGCCAGCAGCTTAGGAGGGACTCAGACCTACGAGCAGTACTTC. The chain links TRBV7-6 to TRBJ2-7, with D possibly matching TRBD2 (6 bases). V lost 1 base to trimming and J lost 2 bases, with 12 bases between them. CDR1 SGHVS and CDR2 FNYEAQ come from the germline V gene. CDR3 length: 15 amino acids.

The rearrangement joins TRBV28 to TRBJ1-2; TRBD1 agrees at 8 bases. Germline values: CDR1 MDHEN, CDR2 SYDVKM. The CDR3 length is 14 residues. Trimming at V came to 7 bases and at J to 4 bases, leaving 8 bases not matched to a gene. Written as DNA, the CDR3 is TGTGCCAGCAAGACAGGGGATGTTGGCTATGGCTACACCTTC. Amino acids: CASKTGDVGYGYTF.

V is TRBV7-8 and J is TRBJ2-7; the match to TRBD2 covers 9 bases. The CDR3 consists of 15 residues. After removal of 4 bases from V and 3 bases from J, the junction contained 7 bases not matched to a gene. The germline CDR1 and CDR2 sequences are SGHVS and FQNEAQ. CDR3 in amino acids: CASSSSSGTVYEQYF. In nucleotides, the CDR3 is TGTGCCAGCAGCTCCTCTAGCGGGACCGTCTACGAGCAGTACTTC.

On this clone itself: The germline gene is not matched at one end of the junction; a read error may be the cause. The rearrangement joins TRBV7-7 to TRBJ2-2; weak D call: TRBD1 (5 bases). This CDR3 is 14 amino acids long. Looked up from germline, CDR1 is SSHAT and CDR2 is FNYEAQ (reference sequence). CDR3 region: CASSLGHNTGELFF. CDR3 DNA: TGTGCTAGCAGCTTAGGACACAACACCGGGGAGCTGTTTTTT.

The rearrangement links TRBV30 to TRBJ1-3; D may be TRBD1 (6 bases). Trimming left V 2 bases short and J 0 bases short, with 11 bases between. Per the germline V gene, CDR1 is GTSNPN and CDR2 is SVGIG (reference sequence). The CDR3 extends over 15 amino acids. CDR3 amino acids: CAWSKTGPSGNTIYF. The CDR3 nucleotides read TGTGCCTGGAGTAAGACAGGTCCCTCTGGAAACACCATATATTTT. Combining the CDR3 with reference TRBV30 and TRBJ1-3 gives the whole variable domain SQTIHQWPATLVQPVGSPLSLECTVEGTSNPNLYWYRQAAGRGLQLLFYSVGIGQISSEVPQNLSASRPQDRQFILSSKKLLLSDSGFYLCAWSKTGPSGNTIYFGEGSWLTVV.

This chain links TRBV5-6 with TRBJ1-3, with 7 bases lining up with TRBD1. V lost 2 bases to trimming and J lost 6 bases; unmatched junction nucleotides: 8. Germline V CDR1 and CDR2: SGHDT, YYEEEE. The CDR3 is 15 amino acids. The CDR3, as DNA: TGTGCCAGCAGCTTTGCGCCAGGGGGACTAAACACCATATATTTT. Amino acids: CASSFAPGGLNTIYF.

V is TRBV5-4 and J is TRBJ1-3; D is unclear. The length of the CDR3 is 16 residues. The V gene lost 4 bases and the J gene lost 0 bases, with 14 bases spanning the gap. Per the germline V gene, CDR1 is SGHNT and CDR2 is YYREEE (reference sequence). The CDR3 is CASSIGTDLSGNTIYF. DNA for the CDR3: TGTGCCAGCAGCATAGGAACAGACCTCTCTGGAAACACCATATATTTT.

The chain employs TRBV5-5 and TRBJ1-6; D is uncertain. The length of the CDR3 is 13 residues. Germline CDR1 SGHKS, CDR2 YYEKEE (reference sequence). Deletions cut 1 base from V and 7 bases from J, with 6 bases between. The CDR3 coding sequence is TGTGCCAGCAGCTTGACGGGGAATTCACCCCTCCACTTT. It encodes CASSLTGNSPLHF.

This clone appeared once. The V and J genes are TRBV5-6 and TRBJ1-3; no clear D. The CDR3 covers 13 residues. Per germline, CDR1 SGHDT and CDR2 YYEEEE. Trimming took 2 bases from V and 0 from J, leaving 3 bases between them. Here the CDR3 DNA reads TGTGCCAGCAGCTTCCGCTCTGGAAACACCATATATTTT. Protein product: CASSFRSGNTIYF.